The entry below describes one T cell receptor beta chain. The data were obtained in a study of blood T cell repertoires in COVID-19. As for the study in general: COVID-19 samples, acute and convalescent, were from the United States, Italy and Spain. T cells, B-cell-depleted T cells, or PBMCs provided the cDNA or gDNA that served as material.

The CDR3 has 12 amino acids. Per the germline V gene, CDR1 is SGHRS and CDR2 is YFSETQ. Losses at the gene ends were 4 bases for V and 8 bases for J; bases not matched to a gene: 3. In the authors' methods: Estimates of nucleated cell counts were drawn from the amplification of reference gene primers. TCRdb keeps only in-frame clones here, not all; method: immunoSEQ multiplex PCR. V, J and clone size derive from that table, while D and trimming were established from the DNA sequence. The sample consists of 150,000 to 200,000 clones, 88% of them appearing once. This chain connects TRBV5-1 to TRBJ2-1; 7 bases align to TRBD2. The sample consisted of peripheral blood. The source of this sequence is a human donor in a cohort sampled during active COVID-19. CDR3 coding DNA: TGCGCCAGCAGCCCGGGACTATATGAGCAGTTCTTC. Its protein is CASSPGLYEQFF.